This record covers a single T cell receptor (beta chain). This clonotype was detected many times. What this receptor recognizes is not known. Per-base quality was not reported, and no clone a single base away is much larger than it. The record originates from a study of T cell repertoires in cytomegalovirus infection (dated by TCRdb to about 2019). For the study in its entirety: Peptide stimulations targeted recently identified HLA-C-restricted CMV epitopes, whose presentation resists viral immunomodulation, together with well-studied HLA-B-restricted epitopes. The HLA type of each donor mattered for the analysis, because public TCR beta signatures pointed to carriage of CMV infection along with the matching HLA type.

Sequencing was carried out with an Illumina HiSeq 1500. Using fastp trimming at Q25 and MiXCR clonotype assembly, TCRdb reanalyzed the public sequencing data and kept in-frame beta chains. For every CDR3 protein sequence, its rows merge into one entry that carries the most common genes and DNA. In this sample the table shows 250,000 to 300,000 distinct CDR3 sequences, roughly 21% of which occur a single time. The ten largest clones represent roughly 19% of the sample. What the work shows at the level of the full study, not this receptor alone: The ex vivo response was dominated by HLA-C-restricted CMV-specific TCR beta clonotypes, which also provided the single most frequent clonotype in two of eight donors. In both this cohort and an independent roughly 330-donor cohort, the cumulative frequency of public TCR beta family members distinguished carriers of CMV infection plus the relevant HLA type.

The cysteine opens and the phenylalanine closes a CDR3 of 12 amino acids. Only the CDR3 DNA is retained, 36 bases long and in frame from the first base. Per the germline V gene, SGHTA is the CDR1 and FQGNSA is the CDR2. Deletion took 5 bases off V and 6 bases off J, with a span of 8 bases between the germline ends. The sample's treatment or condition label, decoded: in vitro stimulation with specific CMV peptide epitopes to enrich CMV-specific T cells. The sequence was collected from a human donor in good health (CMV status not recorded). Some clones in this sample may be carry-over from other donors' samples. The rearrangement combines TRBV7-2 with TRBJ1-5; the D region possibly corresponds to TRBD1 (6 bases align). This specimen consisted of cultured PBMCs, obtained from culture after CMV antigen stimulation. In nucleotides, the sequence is TGTGCCAGCAGCCCCAGGGGTCAGCCCCAGCATTTT. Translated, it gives CASSPRGQPQHF.